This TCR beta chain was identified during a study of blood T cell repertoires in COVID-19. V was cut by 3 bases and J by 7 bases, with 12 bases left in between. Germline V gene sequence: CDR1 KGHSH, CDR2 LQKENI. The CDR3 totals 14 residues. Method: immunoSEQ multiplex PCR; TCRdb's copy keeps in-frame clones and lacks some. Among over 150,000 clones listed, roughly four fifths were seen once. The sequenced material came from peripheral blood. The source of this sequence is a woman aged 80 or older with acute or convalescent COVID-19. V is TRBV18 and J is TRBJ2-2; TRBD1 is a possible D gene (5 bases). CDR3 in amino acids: CASSPPAQVGELFF. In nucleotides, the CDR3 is TGTGCCAGCTCACCGCCAGCACAGGTCGGGGAGCTGTTTTTT.